This T cell receptor beta chain was profiled in a study of blood T cell repertoires in COVID-19. Overall study context: Samples of COVID-19 (acute and convalescent) were obtained from the United States, Italy and Spain. PBMCs, B-cell-depleted T cells, or T cells were the source of the cDNA or gDNA that made up the material.

Authors' processing steps: Researchers report that nucleated cell counts were estimated from reference gene primer amplification. Libraries were prepared by immunoSEQ multiplex PCR; TCRdb keeps only in-frame clonotypes and omits some of them. V and J calls and clone size are those listed in that table; D and trimming were worked out from the DNA. The table shows around 200,000 clones, with over 80% occurring only once. This CDR3 comprises 15 residues. Germline CDR1 is KGHSH and CDR2 is LQKENI. J gave up 4 bases and V 5 bases, and 6 bases lay outside the gene matches. The sample was peripheral blood. The clonotype was recovered from a human donor in a cohort sampled during active COVID-19. V is TRBV18 and J is TRBJ1-3; TRBD1 agrees at 9 bases. CDR3 sequence (DNA): TGTGCCAGCTCATCGGGGACAGGGTTCGGAAACACCATATATTTT. This gives the protein CASSSGTGFGNTIYF.